This T cell receptor (beta chain) was identified in a study of blood T cell repertoires in COVID-19. Study as a whole: The study drew acute and convalescent COVID-19 samples from the United States, Italy and Spain.

The germline V gene encodes CDR1 SGHRS and CDR2 YFSETQ. Losses at the gene ends were 1 base for V and 1 base for J; bases not matched to a gene: 6. The CDR3 has 16 amino acids. TCRdb keeps only in-frame clones here, not all; method: immunoSEQ multiplex PCR. The sample consists of more than 60,000 clones, nearly 90% of them appearing once. The source is a woman aged 45-65 years with active COVID-19. The rearrangement joins TRBV5-1 to TRBJ2-7; 9 nucleotides line up with TRBD2. Sequencing was performed on peripheral blood. The DNA of the CDR3 is TGCGCCAGCAGCTTGAACCCAGCGGGAGGTTCCTACGAGCAGTACTTC. It specifies CASSLNPAGGSYEQYF.